What follows describes a single T cell receptor beta chain. Its specific antigen is unknown. Qualities for individual bases were not recorded, and no much larger clone is one base off. The immunoSEQ Assay, a bias-controlled multiplex PCR, was used to amplify TCRbeta CDR3 regions from genomic DNA. As for the authors' bioinformatics: The number of nucleated cells in each sample was estimated from the amplification of reference gene primers within the assay. Sequence reads were collapsed and filtered to measure the absolute abundance of every unique TCRbeta CDR3 rearrangement. For each sample, productive Simpson clonality was calculated as the square root of Simpson's diversity index over productive rearrangements. TCRdb mirrors the immuneACCESS table, restricted to in-frame sequences. Some clones are absent from its copies; in checked studies, under half trace to an unresolved V gene, and the reason for the others is unknown. Clone size and the V and J calls come from that table; the DNA yielded D and trimming. This sample lists more than 120,000 clones; approximately 87% were detected once. The top ten clones comprise about 9.4% of the sample.

The source of the sample is a study of blood T cell repertoires in COVID-19 (dated by TCRdb to 2018 to 2020). General notes on the study: Samples covering the acute and convalescent phases of COVID-19 were provided by collaborators in the United States, Italy and Spain. HLA class I and class II types, where available, came from metadata supplied by the sample provider rather than from assay-based typing. Nearly every sample came with metadata listing a de-identified subject ID, COVID-19 status, age in years and sex. The dataset comprised deeply sampled blood TCRbeta repertoires from subjects exposed to, actively infected with, or recovered from COVID-19. A freely available public database, intended as a resource for researchers studying the immune response to SARS-CoV-2, is where the repertoires were released. The prospective study material was composed of cDNA or gDNA derived from T cells, B-cell-depleted T cells, or PBMCs. Samples were obtained from the ongoing ImmuneRACE study (first 160 participants) and from about 1,300 subjects provided by 6 global collaborators.

The collaborating institutions used their own protocols to collect whole blood in K2EDTA tubes. For TCRbeta analysis, collaborator samples were shipped as frozen whole blood, as isolated PBMCs, or as DNA extracted from either sample type. The full study reports these points: The amount of clinical and demographic metadata varied by source and participant and was provided uncurated.

The CDR3 numbers 19 residues from cysteine through phenylalanine. The sequence is cut down to CDR3 DNA, 57 bases in frame from base 1. CDR1 SEHNR and CDR2 FQNEAQ were looked up in the germline V gene (reference sequence). V is pruned by 5 bases and J by 0 bases, leaving 16 bases of the junction without a gene match. The material sequenced was peripheral blood. The receptor's source is a woman aged 45-59 years with active or convalescent COVID-19. The chain is made from TRBV7-9 and TRBJ1-1; TRBD1 aligns with 9 central bases. The DNA sequence reads TGTGCCAGCAGCACTGGGCGGGACAGGGCCTTCCCGATGAACACTGAAGCTTTCTTT. It codes for CASSTGRDRAFPMNTEAFF. The reference TRBV7-9 and TRBJ1-1 proteins fill in what lies around the CDR3, so the full variable domain reads DTGVSQNPRHKITKRGQNVTFRCDPISEHNRLYWYRQTLGQGPEFLTYFQNEAQLEKSRLLSDRFSAERPKGSFSTLEIQRTEQGDSAMYLCASSTGRDRAFPMNTEAFFGQGTRLTVV.